A selection of T cell receptor beta chains follows, all from one sample in a study of patients and donors after allogeneic stem cell transplantation. Using its own MiXCR run on the RT-PCR reads, TCRdb lists one record per CDR3 protein. The data hold a few hundred thousand distinct CDR3 sequences, with over 30% observed a single time. The sample was blood, either unsorted or a sorted T cell fraction (not recorded which). The receptors derive from a human donor who was either an allogeneic HSCT recipient or a stem cell or donor lymphocyte infusion donor (not recorded which). It is not recorded whose cells these are; they may come from a transplant donor. Each CDR3 is given with its conserved first and last residue. Fields, in order: D gene, J gene, clone size, V gene, CDR3 DNA, CDR3 protein. The D gene is left open where the match is weak. Not every row has a clone size; where given, it reads once, few, many or a size class.

- | TRBJ2-7 | - | TRBV4-3 | TGCGCCAGCAGCCAAGATCTCGGGACGGTAAACTACGAGCAGTACTTC | CASSQDLGTVNYEQYF
- | TRBJ1-2 | - | TRBV12-3/TRBV12-4 | TGTGCCAGCAGTTTAATTAACAGGGCTACTAACTATGGCTACACCTTC | CASSLINRATNYGYTF
TRBD1 | TRBJ1-6 | - | TRBV20-1 | TGCAGTGCACAGGACAGGGAAAATTCACCCCTCCACTTT | CSAQDRENSPLHF
- | TRBJ2-2 | - | TRBV7-2 | TGTGCCAGCAATAGGCGGGGCGACGGGGAGCTGTTTTTT | CASNRRGDGELFF
- | TRBJ2-5 | - | TRBV7-2 | TGTGCCACCCGCTTCGCGGCAGGGAAAAAAGAGACCCAGTACTTC | CATRFAAGKKETQYF
TRBD1 | TRBJ1-5 | few | TRBV7-3 | TGTGCCAGCAGCGCTAAAAAGAGTCGGACAGGCGCTAATCAGCCCCAGCATTTT | CASSAKKSRTGANQPQHF
TRBD1 | TRBJ2-1 | - | TRBV13 | TGTGCCAGCAGCCCCGACAGGGGGCGGTCCAATGAGCAGTTCTTC | CASSPDRGRSNEQFF
- | TRBJ1-2 | - | TRBV5-6 | TGTGCCAGCAGCTTGGGGCCTCAGGCCTATGGCTACACCTTC | CASSLGPQAYGYTF
TRBD1 | TRBJ1-5 | - | TRBV6-6 | TGTGCCAGCAGTTACTCGGCGGGACAGGTCCTTTATAGCAATCAGCCCCAGCATTTT | CASSYSAGQVLYSNQPQHF
- | TRBJ2-7 | - | TRBV15 | TGTGCCACCAGCCGCTCAGACAGTCTGGAGCAGTACTTC | CATSRSDSLEQYF
- | TRBJ1-1 | few | TRBV28 | TGTGCCAGCAGAGTCTTAGGGGGGAGGAACACTGAAGCTTTCTTT | CASRVLGGRNTEAFF